This T cell receptor (beta chain) was recovered during a study of T cell repertoires in cytomegalovirus infection. Study-wide background: Shared public TCR beta signatures pointed to both CMV infection and a matching HLA type. Study conclusions and caveats: It was HLA-C-restricted CMV-specific TCR beta clonotypes that dominated the response ex vivo.

This clonotype was detected ten times or more. The antigen remains undetermined. With 5 bases clipped from V and 0 bases from J, the junction kept 4 bases outside the gene matches. CDR3 length equals 15 residues. Germline values: CDR1 LGHNT, CDR2 FRNRAP. MiXCR was run by TCRdb on the reads, yielding one entry per CDR3 protein. In the table there are 700,000 to 900,000 distinct CDR3 sequences, 25% to 35% of which are singletons. The V and J genes are TRBV12-5 and TRBJ2-5; 9 nucleotides agree with TRBD1. This receptor was taken from a human donor in good health (CMV status not recorded). Some clones in this sample may be carry-over from other donors' samples. This material consisted of cultured CD8+ T cells from PBMCs, taken from culture after CMV antigen stimulation. The CDR3 spells CASGHWDRDQETQYF. The CDR3 DNA sequence: TGTGCTAGTGGTCATTGGGACAGGGACCAAGAGACCCAGTACTTC.